The entry below describes one T cell receptor (beta chain). What it binds is not known. The data were taken from a study of beta chain features in type 1 diabetes. Study-wide points: Cells carrying high TCR expression could end up over-represented when cDNA is sequenced. PCR might pick shorter templates more often, in the same way for patients and controls. Patients with type 1 diabetes carried fewer insertions and had more deletions at their VDJ junctions. Healthy donors had naive, central memory and Treg TCRB repertoires that appeared less similar than those seen among patients.

The study reverse transcribed the entire isolated RNA, so it sequenced expressed TCRB transcripts. Produced via immunoSEQ multiplex PCR; TCRdb's table is partial and in-frame only. The sample gives almost 350,000 clones, about 18% of which show up once; under 0.055% is in the top ten. CDR3 length: 12 amino acids. The germline gives CDR1 MNHNY, CDR2 SVGAGI (reference sequence). V trimming: 6 bases; J trimming: 5 bases; junction bases outside the gene matches: 3. The sample comprised naive CD4+ T cells from blood. This rearrangement joins TRBV6-6 to TRBJ2-5; the match to TRBD2 covers 7 bases. This receptor was identified in a woman aged 18-29 years in good health. CDR3 loop: CASSPLAETQYF. Written as DNA, the CDR3 is TGTGCCAGCAGCCCACTAGCGGAGACCCAGTACTTC.